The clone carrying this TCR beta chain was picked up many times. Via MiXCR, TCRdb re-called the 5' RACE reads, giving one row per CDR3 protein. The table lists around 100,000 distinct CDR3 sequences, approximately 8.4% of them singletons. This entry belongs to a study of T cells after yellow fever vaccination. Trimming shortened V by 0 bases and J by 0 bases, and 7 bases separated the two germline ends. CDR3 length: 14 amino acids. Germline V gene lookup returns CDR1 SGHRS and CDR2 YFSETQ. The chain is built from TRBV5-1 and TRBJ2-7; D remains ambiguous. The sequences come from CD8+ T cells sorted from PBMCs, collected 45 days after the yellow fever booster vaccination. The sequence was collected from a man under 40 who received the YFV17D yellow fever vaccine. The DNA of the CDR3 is TGCGCCAGCAGCTTGGCGTCAAGCTCCTACGAGCAGTACTTC. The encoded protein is CASSLASSSYEQYF. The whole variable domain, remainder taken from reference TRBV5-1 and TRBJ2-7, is KAGVTQTPRYLIKTRGQQVTLSCSPISGHRSVSWYQQTPGQGLQFLFEYFSETQRNKGNFPGRFSGRQFSNSRSEMNVSTLELGDSALYLCASSLASSSYEQYFGPGTRLTVT.